This TCR beta chain was profiled in a study of molecular identifiers for immune sequencing clone quantification. Sorting defined naive CD8 T cells as CD8+CD4-CCR7+CD45RA+. The V and J ends lost 2 bases and 2 bases respectively, with 14 bases between them. The CDR3 spans 16 residues. Germline V CDR1 and CDR2: SGHTA, FQGNSA. One entry per CDR3 protein, called by TCRdb with MiXCR from the PCR reads. The sample has 53,000 or so distinct CDR3 sequences, around 34% seen once. The clonotype originates from a human donor in good health. Some libraries in this study had Jurkat cell RNA spiked in. Sample: naive CD8+ T cells from blood, with Jurkat cell RNA spiked in. Subset defined: FACS-sorted CD8+CD4-CCR7+CD45RA+ naive T cells. The chain employs TRBV7-2 and TRBJ2-3; D unresolved. This CDR3 reads CASSLKGYEDTDTQYF. Written as DNA, the CDR3 is TGTGCCAGCAGCTTAAAAGGCTATGAGGACACAGATACGCAGTATTTT. Complete variable domain (other parts from reference TRBV7-2 and TRBJ2-3): GAGVSQSPSNKVTEKGKDVELRCDPISGHTALYWYRQSLGQGLEFLIYFQGNSAPDKSGLPSDRFSAERTGGSVSTLTIQRTQQEDSAVYLCASSLKGYEDTDTQYFGPGTRLTVL.